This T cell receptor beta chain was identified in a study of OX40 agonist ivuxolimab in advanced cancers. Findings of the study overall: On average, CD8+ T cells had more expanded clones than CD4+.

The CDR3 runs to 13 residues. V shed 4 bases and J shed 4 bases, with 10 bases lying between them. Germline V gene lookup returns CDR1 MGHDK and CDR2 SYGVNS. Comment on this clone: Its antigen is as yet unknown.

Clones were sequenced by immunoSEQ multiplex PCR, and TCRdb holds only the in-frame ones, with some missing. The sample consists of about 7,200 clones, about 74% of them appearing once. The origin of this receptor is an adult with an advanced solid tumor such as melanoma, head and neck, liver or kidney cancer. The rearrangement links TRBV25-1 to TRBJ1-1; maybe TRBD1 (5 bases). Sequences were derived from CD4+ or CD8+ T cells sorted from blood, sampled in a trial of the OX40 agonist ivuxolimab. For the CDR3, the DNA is TGTGCCAGCAGTGTGGGGGGACCCACTGAAGCTTTCTTT. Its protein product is CASSVGGPTEAFF. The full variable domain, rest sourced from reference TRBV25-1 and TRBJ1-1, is EADIYQTPRYLVIGTGKKITLECSQTMGHDKMYWYQQDPGMELHLIHYSYGVNSTEKGDLSSESTVSRIRTEHFPLTLESARPSHTSQYLCASSVGGPTEAFFGQGTRLTVV.